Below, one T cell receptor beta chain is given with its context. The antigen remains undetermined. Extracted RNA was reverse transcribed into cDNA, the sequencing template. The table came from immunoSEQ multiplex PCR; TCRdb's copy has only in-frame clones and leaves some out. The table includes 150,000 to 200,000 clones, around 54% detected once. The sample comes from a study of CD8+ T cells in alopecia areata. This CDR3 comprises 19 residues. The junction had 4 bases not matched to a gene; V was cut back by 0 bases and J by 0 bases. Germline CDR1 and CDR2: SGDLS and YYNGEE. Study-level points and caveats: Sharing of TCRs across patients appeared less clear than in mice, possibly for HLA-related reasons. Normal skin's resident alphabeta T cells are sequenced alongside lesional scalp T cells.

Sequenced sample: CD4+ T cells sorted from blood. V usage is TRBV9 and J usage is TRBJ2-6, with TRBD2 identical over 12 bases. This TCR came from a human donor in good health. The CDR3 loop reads CASSVGSSGRASGANVLTF. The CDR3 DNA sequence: TGTGCCAGCAGCGTAGGATCTAGCGGGAGGGCCTCTGGGGCCAACGTCCTGACTTTC.